This is a list of T cell receptor beta chains from one sample in a study of T cell responses to AZD1222 COVID-19 vaccine. TCRdb's table, derived via immunoSEQ multiplex PCR, lists solely in-frame clones and lacks some. Here the sample spans about 79,000 clones, around 84% being singletons. Sample: peripheral blood, taken on day 0 of AZD1222 vaccination. The receptors were gathered from an adult in good health. Both conserved end residues are part of each CDR3. The D gene is left open where the match is weak. Rows give clone size only sometimes, using once, few, many, or a class for an expanded clone.

D	V	size	J	CDR3	DNA
-	TRBV5-4	-	TRBJ1-4	CASSLGPGAIEKLFF	TGTGCCAGCAGCTTGGGGCCAGGGGCCATCGAAAAACTGTTTTTT
TRBD2	TRBV2	-	TRBJ2-4	CASSEAVGAGVAKNIQYF	TGTGCCAGCAGTGAAGCGGTTGGAGCGGGAGTTGCCAAAAACATTCAGTACTTC
TRBD1	TRBV28	few	TRBJ2-3	CASSSSTGADTQYF	TGTGCCAGCAGTTCGTCCACAGGGGCAGATACGCAGTATTTT
-	TRBV14	few	TRBJ1-2	CASSQGRHGYGYTF	TGTGCCAGCAGCCAAGGTCGTCACGGGTATGGCTACACCTTC
TRBD1	TRBV19	-	TRBJ1-5	CASTDRPNQPQHF	TGTGCCAGTACGGACAGGCCAAATCAGCCCCAGCATTTT
-	TRBV6-5	-	TRBJ2-1	CASTGGVYNEQFF	TGTGCCAGCACGGGCGGGGTTTACAATGAGCAGTTCTTC
-	TRBV30	-	TRBJ1-2	CAWSVRGRNYGYTF	TGTGCCTGGAGTGTCAGGGGTAGAAACTATGGCTACACCTTC
TRBD2	TRBV4-1	-	TRBJ2-5	CASSPGLGQETQYF	TGCGCCAGCAGCCCCGGACTAGGTCAAGAGACCCAGTACTTC
-	TRBV5-1	-	TRBJ1-1	CASSLARVNTEAFF	TGCGCCAGCAGCTTGGCCAGGGTAAACACTGAAGCTTTCTTT
-	TRBV28	-	TRBJ1-2	CASQNSIYGYTF	TGTGCCAGCCAAAACAGTATCTATGGCTACACCTTC
TRBD1	TRBV15	-	TRBJ2-1	CATSREGQGYNEQFF	TGTGCCACCAGCAGAGAGGGACAGGGGTACAATGAGCAGTTCTTC
TRBD1	TRBV9	-	TRBJ2-2	CAREPGTGGEGGELFF	TGTGCCAGGGAACCCGGGACAGGGGGAGAGGGCGGGGAGCTGTTTTTT
-	TRBV10-3	-	TRBJ2-5	CAISDGRGADDETQYF	TGTGCCATCAGTGACGGACGAGGGGCCGATGATGAGACCCAGTACTTC
TRBD1	TRBV11-2	-	TRBJ2-2	CASSSYRDRLNTGELFF	TGTGCCAGCAGCTCTTATAGGGACAGGCTAAACACCGGGGAGCTGTTTTTT
-	TRBV6-5	few	TRBJ2-2	CASSYRGGELFF	TGTGCCAGCAGTTACCGGGGCGGGGAGCTGTTTTTT
-	TRBV7-9	-	TRBJ2-5	CASSLGLGGSQETQYF	TGTGCCAGCAGCTTGGGGTTGGGGGGTTCACAAGAGACCCAGTACTTC
TRBD1	TRBV11-2	-	TRBJ2-7	CASSFSGTGYEQYF	TGTGCCAGCAGCTTCTCCGGGACAGGGTACGAGCAGTACTTC
TRBD1	TRBV6-1	-	TRBJ1-3	CASSGTGTGGAYRGNTIYF	TGTGCCAGCAGTGGAACCGGGACAGGGGGCGCGTATAGGGGAAACACCATATATTTT
-	TRBV14	-	TRBJ2-7	CASSLLKGLEQYF	TGTGCCAGCAGCCTACTCAAGGGACTCGAGCAGTACTTC
-	TRBV27	-	TRBJ1-1	CASSFSALGNTEAFF	TGTGCCAGCAGTTTTTCAGCCCTTGGGAACACTGAAGCTTTCTTT
-	TRBV19	-	TRBJ1-5	CASSISRYSNQPQHF	TGTGCCAGTAGTATTTCCAGGTATAGCAATCAGCCCCAGCATTTT
-	TRBV5-1	-	TRBJ2-3	CASTFPSTDTQYF	TGCGCCAGCACTTTTCCCAGCACAGATACGCAGTATTTT
TRBD2	TRBV5-1	-	TRBJ2-5	CASSLSGGRETQYF	TGCGCCAGCAGCTTGTCGGGGGGGCGAGAGACCCAGTACTTC
TRBD1	TRBV3-1/TRBV3-2	-	TRBJ2-1	CASSQGWTGNEQFF	TGTGCCAGCAGCCAGGGGTGGACAGGGAATGAGCAGTTCTTC
-	TRBV19	-	TRBJ1-2	CASSISRGRANYGYTF	TGTGCCAGTAGTATTTCCAGGGGCCGAGCTAACTATGGCTACACCTTC
TRBD1	TRBV30	-	TRBJ1-3	CAWSVPGTVSSGNTIYF	TGTGCCTGGAGTGTGCCGGGGACAGTTAGCTCTGGAAACACCATATATTTT
TRBD2	TRBV28	-	TRBJ2-1	CASSLSLAGKYNEQFF	TGTGCCAGCAGTTTAAGCCTAGCGGGGAAATACAATGAGCAGTTCTTC
-	TRBV5-6	-	TRBJ2-2	CASSLDSRGAGELFF	TGTGCCAGCAGCTTGGATTCTCGGGGAGCCGGGGAGCTGTTTTTT
-	TRBV5-1	-	TRBJ2-7	CASSFTHSGPSYEQYF	TGCGCCAGCAGCTTCACCCATAGCGGCCCCTCCTACGAGCAGTACTTC
-	TRBV19	-	TRBJ1-1	CASSISVDTEAFF	TGTGCCAGTAGTATCTCAGTTGACACTGAAGCTTTCTTT
-	TRBV27	-	TRBJ1-3	CASTSIGGARGNTIYF	TGTGCCAGCACCTCTATTGGGGGGGCGCGAGGAAACACCATATATTTT
-	TRBV25-1	-	TRBJ2-1	CASSDYHGRNNEQFF	TGTGCCAGCAGTGATTACCATGGACGGAACAATGAGCAGTTCTTC
TRBD2	TRBV4-1	-	TRBJ2-7	CASSQVGGVAAYEQYF	TGCGCCAGCAGCCAAGTTGGGGGGGTGGCCGCCTACGAGCAGTACTTC
-	TRBV24-1	-	TRBJ1-4	CAPGGGKLFF	TGTGCCCCGGGGGGCGGAAAACTGTTTTTT
-	TRBV25-1	once	TRBJ2-5	CASSEWGGETQYF	TGTGCCAGCAGTGAATGGGGAGGAGAGACCCAGTACTTC
TRBD2	TRBV6-5	-	TRBJ2-1	CASRRTGGSGNEQFF	TGTGCCAGCAGACGTACCGGGGGGTCGGGCAATGAGCAGTTCTTC
TRBD2	TRBV4-1	-	TRBJ2-1	CASSQDGAGVSYNEQFF	TGCGCCAGCAGCCAAGACGGCGCGGGAGTGTCCTACAATGAGCAGTTCTTC
TRBD1	TRBV4-1	-	TRBJ1-2	CASSQVGLKTGGSDGYTF	TGCGCCAGCAGCCAAGTAGGATTAAAAACAGGGGGCTCAGATGGCTACACCTTC
-	TRBV7-9	-	TRBJ1-4	CASSLIREKLFF	TGTGCCAGCAGCTTAATCCGGGAAAAACTGTTTTTT
-	TRBV4-1	-	TRBJ1-3	CASSQVLLSGNTIYF	TGCGCCAGCAGCCAAGTGCTTCTCTCTGGAAACACCATATATTTT
-	TRBV7-8	-	TRBJ2-3	CASSLTANNPTDTQYF	TGTGCCAGCAGCTTAACGGCCAACAATCCTACAGATACGCAGTATTTT
TRBD1	TRBV11-2	-	TRBJ1-3	CASTRTGVSSGNTIYF	TGTGCCAGCACTAGAACAGGGGTTAGCTCTGGAAACACCATATATTTT
-	TRBV6-1	once	TRBJ1-4	CASSEQQATNEKLFF	TGTGCCAGCAGTGAACAGCAGGCAACTAATGAAAAACTGTTTTTT
-	TRBV3-1/TRBV3-2	-	TRBJ1-1	CASSQATGNTEAFF	TGTGCCAGCAGCCAAGCGACAGGGAACACTGAAGCTTTCTTT
-	TRBV13	-	TRBJ1-1	CASSRGGMGTEAFF	TGTGCCAGCAGCCGAGGGGGGATGGGCACTGAAGCTTTCTTT
-	TRBV4-1	-	TRBJ2-5	CASSQAGSTQYF	TGCGCCAGCAGCCAAGCTGGAAGCACCCAGTACTTC
TRBD2	TRBV7-8	-	TRBJ2-2	CASSRWTSGGGELFF	TGTGCCAGCAGCAGATGGACTAGCGGTGGCGGGGAGCTGTTTTTT
-	TRBV7-9	-	TRBJ2-1	CASDGGGYNEQFF	TGTGCCAGTGACGGGGGAGGCTACAATGAGCAGTTCTTC
-	TRBV21-1	few	TRBJ1-6	CASSTRRNYNSPLHF	TGTGCCAGCAGCACCCGACGGAACTATAATTCACCCCTCCACTTT
-	TRBV15	few	TRBJ2-3	CATSREGDTQYF	TGTGCCACCAGCAGAGAGGGAGATACGCAGTATTTT